This T cell receptor beta chain was found in a study of blood T cell repertoires in COVID-19. The wider study: Acute and convalescent COVID-19 specimens originated in the United States, Italy and Spain.

Methods used by the authors: Counts of nucleated cells, estimated from reference gene primer amplification, were obtained. Assay: immunoSEQ multiplex PCR; the TCRdb copy retains only in-frame clones and omits some. V, J and clone size were drawn from that table, and D and trimming were deduced from the DNA. The repertoire holds 64,000 or so clones, with around 79% as singletons. Germline V lookup: CDR1 MDHEN, CDR2 SYDVKM. This CDR3 contains 14 residues. Trimming removed 6 bases at V and 5 bases at J, with 14 bases between. This receptor was taken from a human donor in a cohort sampled during active COVID-19. The sequencing input was peripheral blood. The chain joins TRBV28 to TRBJ1-5, with D perhaps TRBD1 (6 bases). The CDR3 bases are TGTGCCAGCAGGCCCGGACAGTTCTATCAGCCCCAGCATTTT. Protein product: CASRPGQFYQPQHF.